This T cell receptor (beta chain) was recovered during a study of blood T cell repertoires in COVID-19. Study in general: From T cells, B-cell-depleted T cells, or PBMCs came the material, which was cDNA or gDNA.

The ends lost 5 bases at V and 1 base at J; junction bases unmatched: 4. The CDR3 extends over 14 amino acids. CDR1 and CDR2 (germline): MDHEN, SYDVKM. Profiling relied on immunoSEQ multiplex PCR, and the TCRdb table lists in-frame clones only, not all of them. Of around 250,000 clones in the sample, 80% to 90% were seen once. Participants were placed into cohorts based on the clinical history they reported. A case of COVID-19 had been met by exposed participants within 2 weeks before study entry. Sequencing was performed on PBMCs or T cells enriched from blood (not recorded which). This TCR came from a woman between 35 and 50 years old who had been exposed to COVID-19. The J gene is TRBJ1-1, the V gene TRBV28, with 7 bases matching TRBD1. DNA for the CDR3: TGTGCCAGCAGTGCGGGACAGACGAACACTGAAGCTTTCTTT. Its protein is CASSAGQTNTEAFF.